This T cell receptor beta chain was profiled in a study of blood T cell repertoires in COVID-19 (dated by TCRdb to 2018 to 2020). As for the study more broadly: Samples covering the acute and convalescent phases of COVID-19 were provided by collaborators in the United States, Italy and Spain. The material from the prospective study consisted of cDNA or gDNA derived from T cells, B-cell-depleted T cells, or PBMCs. Deeply sampled blood TCRbeta repertoires from subjects exposed to, actively infected with, or recovered from COVID-19 were included in the dataset. The repertoires were released in a freely available public database intended as a resource for research on the immune response to SARS-CoV-2. The samples were drawn from the first 160 participants of the ongoing ImmuneRACE study and from 1,254 subjects provided by 6 global collaborators. Sample metadata almost always included a de-identified subject ID, COVID-19 status, age in years and sex. Where HLA class I and class II types were available, the types were taken from metadata supplied by the sample provider, not from assay-based typing.

What the authors observed across the whole study: Clinical and demographic metadata were provided uncurated, with the amount varying by source and participant.

The collaborating institutions used their own protocols to collect whole blood in K2EDTA tubes. Collaborator samples were shipped for TCRbeta analysis as frozen whole blood, isolated PBMCs, or DNA extracted from either sample type. TCRbeta CDR3 regions were amplified from genomic DNA by means of the immunoSEQ Assay, a bias-controlled multiplex PCR. As for how the authors treated the data: The number of nucleated cells in each sample was estimated by amplification of reference gene primers within the assay. To quantify the absolute abundance of each unique TCRbeta CDR3 rearrangement, sequence reads were collapsed and filtered. For each sample, productive Simpson clonality was calculated as the square root of Simpson's diversity index across productive rearrangements. In TCRdb, the immuneACCESS table is reduced to in-frame sequences with V and J assigned. These tables do not hold every clone; where another copy was compared, an unresolved V gene accounts for under half, and the others remain unexplained. D and trimming come from the DNA, and the V and J calls and clone size come from that table. This sample holds thousands of clones; around 87% were observed only once. The ten largest make up about 4.5% of the sample.

As concerns this clone: This receptor's antigen is unknown. No quality values exist for individual bases; no much larger clone is one base distant.

CDR1 and CDR2 are read off the germline V gene (reference sequence) as GTSNPN and SVGIG. From V the trimming removes 3 bases and from J it removes 1 base, while the gene matches leave 3 bases of the junction unaccounted for. The CDR3 sequence holds 14 residues, the cysteine and phenylalanine included. Kept here is only the CDR3 DNA, which spans 42 bases and is read in frame from base 1. The sequence is built from TRBV30 and TRBJ2-1; 7 central nucleotides agree with TRBD2. The specimen was peripheral blood. The receptor comes from a man older than 75 with active COVID-19. The DNA sequence follows: TGTGCCTGGAGGGAAGCGGGGTCCTACAATGAGCAGTTCTTC. Protein translation: CAWREAGSYNEQFF.